A selection of T cell receptor beta chains follows, all from one sample in a study of vaccination effects on CD4 cells after COVID-19. Only in-frame clones appear in the TCRdb table, and some are missing; sequencing was by immunoSEQ multiplex PCR. The repertoire consists of about 46,000 clones, with over 60% occurring once and the leading ten covering about 4.9%. Their target antigens are unknown. Source: CD4+ T cells from PBMCs cultured without peptide, taken after COVID-19 vaccination. These receptors all stem from a human donor who had a prior SARS-CoV-2 infection. Each CDR3 is given without its conserved first and last residue. The order of the fields is J gene, V gene, CDR3 protein.

J: TRBJ2-6
V: TRBV20-1
CDR3: SASRQGESGANVLT

J: TRBJ2-3
V: TRBV3-1/TRBV3-2
CDR3: ASSQLLTDTQY

J: TRBJ2-7
V: TRBV2
CDR3: ASSDRRLNYEQY

J: TRBJ2-5
V: TRBV5-1
CDR3: ASRRGLAQETQY

J: TRBJ2-7
V: TRBV4-3
CDR3: ASSQEWAGDSYEQY

J: TRBJ2-5
V: TRBV11-3
CDR3: ASSPRLGGEETQY

J: TRBJ2-2
V: TRBV7-3
CDR3: ASSLLGGLDTGELF

J: TRBJ1-4
V: TRBV18
CDR3: ASSPGREKLF

J: TRBJ2-7
V: TRBV5-4
CDR3: ASSDTGGPREQY

J: TRBJ2-7
V: TRBV11-3
CDR3: ASSLEFETSSEQY

J: TRBJ2-1
V: TRBV7-2
CDR3: ASSFRTSGYNEQF

J: TRBJ2-1
V: TRBV6-4
CDR3: ASSLRDSSRHEQF

J: TRBJ1-1
V: TRBV5-4
CDR3: ASSPGQGDLNTEAF

J: TRBJ2-1
V: TRBV7-3
CDR3: ASSSGAYNEQF

J: TRBJ2-2
V: TRBV19
CDR3: ASSSSGPGGELF

J: TRBJ2-2
V: TRBV11-3
CDR3: ASSLTGLSTGELF

J: TRBJ1-1
V: TRBV5-1
CDR3: ASSLIGPIPRLATEAF

J: TRBJ1-2
V: TRBV6-2/TRBV6-3
CDR3: ASSRRLEGSYGYT

J: TRBJ1-2
V: TRBV6-5
CDR3: ASSYAGRPFDYGYT

J: TRBJ2-4
V: TRBV21-1
CDR3: ASRLKGGKNIQY

J: TRBJ1-1
V: TRBV7-3
CDR3: ASSLSGGTEAF

J: TRBJ2-1
V: TRBV19
CDR3: ASSIGGFYNEQF

J: TRBJ1-1
V: TRBV6-5
CDR3: ASSRFGGATEAF

J: TRBJ2-5
V: TRBV5-5
CDR3: ASSRRPGTGGSETQY

J: TRBJ1-5
V: TRBV30
CDR3: AWSSTTNQPQH

J: TRBJ2-7
V: TRBV6-2/TRBV6-3
CDR3: ASSFDRGFTYEQY

J: TRBJ2-1
V: TRBV7-2
CDR3: ASSFIGGGTVQF

J: TRBJ1-1
V: TRBV30
CDR3: AWRDRGKAF

J: TRBJ2-5
V: TRBV7-8
CDR3: ASSPLGPQETQY

J: TRBJ2-6
V: TRBV18
CDR3: ASSLSRSGANVLT

J: TRBJ2-3
V: TRBV9
CDR3: ASSTSGRTDTQY

J: TRBJ2-3
V: TRBV29-1
CDR3: STRDRQGTDTQY

J: TRBJ1-1
V: TRBV12-3/TRBV12-4
CDR3: ASSSRVWAEAF

J: TRBJ2-3
V: TRBV4-1
CDR3: ASSQDERGGDTQY

J: TRBJ2-6
V: TRBV5-1
CDR3: ASSLTISGANVLT

J: TRBJ1-2
V: TRBV5-4
CDR3: ASSLAGQGYGYGYT

J: TRBJ2-2
V: TRBV7-9
CDR3: ATVAGVNTGELF

J: TRBJ2-2
V: TRBV27
CDR3: ASRLRGVRGSGRTGELF

J: TRBJ2-2
V: TRBV7-9
CDR3: ASSLGKGMIVGELF

J: TRBJ2-3
V: TRBV5-1
CDR3: ASSLVPEDTQY

J: TRBJ2-1
V: TRBV20-1
CDR3: SASLPSGRAGNEQF

J: TRBJ1-5
V: TRBV5-6
CDR3: ASSLSFGASNQPQH

J: TRBJ2-5
V: TRBV11-2
CDR3: ASSPRTIKETQY

J: TRBJ2-3
V: TRBV5-1
CDR3: ASSLGASGDITDTQY

J: TRBJ2-3
V: TRBV18
CDR3: ASSPRTSGGYPDTQY

J: TRBJ2-5
V: TRBV19
CDR3: ASSMVPSMETQY

J: TRBJ1-1
V: TRBV2
CDR3: ASRVGAVREAF

J: TRBJ2-7
V: TRBV5-6
CDR3: ASSYGTHSYEQY

J: TRBJ2-7
V: TRBV29-1
CDR3: SVGGTGVLGEQY

J: TRBJ1-1
V: TRBV19
CDR3: ASTRTGGMNTEAF

J: TRBJ1-2
V: TRBV4-3
CDR3: ASSQEVSQPYGYT